The clone carrying this TCR beta chain showed up just a few times. Generated by immunoSEQ multiplex PCR, the TCRdb table keeps only in-frame clones and is missing some. The sample carries over 150,000 clones, roughly 80% recorded once. The sample belongs to a study of blood T cell repertoires in COVID-19. This TCR came from a man aged 55-75 years with acute or convalescent COVID-19. The sequenced sample was peripheral blood.

CDR3 nucleotide sequence: TGTGCCAGCAGCCGTATGCAGGGCCCACCGAACACCGGGGAGCTGTTTTTT. Translation gives CASSRMQGPPNTGELFF. This rearrangement joins TRBV7-9 to TRBJ2-2; D might be TRBD1 (5 bases). CDR1 and CDR2 from the germline V gene are SEHNR and FQNEAQ (reference sequence). The CDR3 is made up of 17 amino acids. With 5 bases removed from V and 0 bases from J, the gap between germline ends came to 16 bases.